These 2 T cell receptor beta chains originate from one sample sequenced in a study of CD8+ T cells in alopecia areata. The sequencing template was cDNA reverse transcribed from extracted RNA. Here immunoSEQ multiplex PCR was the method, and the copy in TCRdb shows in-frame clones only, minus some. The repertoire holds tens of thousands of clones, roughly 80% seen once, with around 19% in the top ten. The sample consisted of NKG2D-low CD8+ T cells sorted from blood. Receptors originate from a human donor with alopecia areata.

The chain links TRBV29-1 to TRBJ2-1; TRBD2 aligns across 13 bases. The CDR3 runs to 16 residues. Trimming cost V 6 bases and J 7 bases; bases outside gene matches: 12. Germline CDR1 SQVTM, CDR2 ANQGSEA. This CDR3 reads CSVDPGLAGWSNEQFF. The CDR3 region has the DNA TGCAGCGTAGACCCGGGACTAGCGGGATGGAGTAATGAGCAGTTCTTC.

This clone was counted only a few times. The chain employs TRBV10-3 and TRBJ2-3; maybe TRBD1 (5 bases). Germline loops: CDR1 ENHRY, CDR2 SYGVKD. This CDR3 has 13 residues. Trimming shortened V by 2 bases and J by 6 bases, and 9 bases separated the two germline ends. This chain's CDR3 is CAISETRVDTQYF. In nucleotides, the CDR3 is TGTGCCATCAGTGAGACCAGGGTGGATACGCAGTATTTT.